These 26 T cell receptor beta chains originate from one sample sequenced in a study of blood T cell repertoires in COVID-19. The protocol was immunoSEQ multiplex PCR, while the TCRdb copy is restricted to in-frame clones and leaves out a portion. The data show about 250,000 clones, roughly 91% seen once. The sequenced sample was peripheral blood. Source of these receptors: a man in his thirties or forties with COVID-19, enrolled during active disease.

The CDR3 DNA is TGTGCCAGCAGCGCCAGCTTCACAAGGGGCGCGGACTATGGCTACACCTTC. Protein sequence: CASSASFTRGADYGYTF. The V gene is TRBV7-9, the J gene TRBJ1-2; weak D call: TRBD1 (5 bases). Germline-derived CDR1 and CDR2 are SEHNR and FQNEAQ (reference sequence). The CDR3 spans 17 residues. Trimming pared 5 bases from V and 3 bases from J, leaving 22 bases between.

The gene calls are TRBV6-6 and TRBJ1-1; 8 bases are a match to TRBD1. V trimming: 6 bases; J trimming: 4 bases; junction bases outside the gene matches: 4. Germline V lookup: CDR1 MNHNY, CDR2 SVGAGI (reference sequence). The CDR3 runs to 13 residues. CDR3 bases: TGTGCCAGCAGCAGCACAGGGGGCACTGAAGCTTTCTTT. This codes for CASSSTGGTEAFF.

The chain uses TRBV6-5 and TRBJ2-5; no firm D call. Germline V gene sequence: CDR1 MNHEY, CDR2 SVGAGI. The ends were cut back, 6 bases at V and 2 bases at J, with 13 bases in the middle. The CDR3 is 14 residues long. The DNA of the CDR3 is TGTGCCAGCAGCCCCGATGACACACAAGAGACCCAGTACTTC. Translated: CASSPDDTQETQYF.

The chain couples TRBV7-3 to TRBJ2-1; 7 bases agree with TRBD1. The CDR3 loop spans 19 amino acids. V lost 5 bases and J lost 0; bases outside the gene matches: 16. Germline CDR1 SGHTA, CDR2 FQGTGA. The CDR3: CASSRQPGQLISSYNEQFF. The CDR3 bases are TGTGCCAGCAGCCGTCAACCGGGACAGCTAATAAGCTCCTACAATGAGCAGTTCTTC.

This chain joins TRBV5-1 and TRBJ2-7; 12 positions agree with TRBD1. Trimming at V came to 2 bases and at J to 2 bases, leaving 2 bases not matched to a gene. CDR1 and CDR2 from the germline V gene are SGHRS and YFSETQ. The length of the CDR3 is 15 residues. Here the CDR3 DNA reads TGCGCCAGCAGCTTATGGGACAGGGGGCCCTACGAGCAGTACTTC. This gives the protein CASSLWDRGPYEQYF.

V usage is TRBV29-1 and J usage is TRBJ1-1, with unresolved D. The CDR3 covers 14 residues. The V gene's germline CDR1 is SQVTM and CDR2 ANQGSEA. Trimming pared 6 bases from V and 8 bases from J, leaving 22 bases between. CDR3 nucleotides: TGCAGCGTGGCCGGGGTTCGGATAGAGGCGGAAGCTTTCTTT. This encodes CSVAGVRIEAEAFF.

This chain links TRBV5-1 with TRBJ1-4; the match to TRBD1 covers 8 bases. With 4 bases clipped from V and 5 bases from J, the junction kept 7 bases outside the gene matches. From germline, CDR1 is SGHRS and CDR2 YFSETQ. The CDR3 has 15 residues. CDR3 sequence (DNA): TGCGCCAGCAGCGCCCTACAGGGGGACAATGAAAAACTGTTTTTT. Translating gives CASSALQGDNEKLFF.

The V gene is TRBV5-1, the J gene TRBJ1-2, with unresolved D. The CDR3 sequence is 16 residues long. V lost 4 bases and J lost 0, with 16 bases in between. Germline-derived CDR1 and CDR2 are SGHRS and YFSETQ. The CDR3 bases are TGCGCCAGCAGCCGGGGATTGGGCGGGCCTAACTATGGCTACACCTTC. Encoded protein: CASSRGLGGPNYGYTF.

The rearrangement joins TRBV18 to TRBJ2-3, with D maybe TRBD1 (6 bases). Looked up from germline, CDR1 is KGHSH and CDR2 is LQKENI. There are 15 residues in the CDR3. Trimming took 7 bases from V and 4 from J, leaving 18 bases between them. DNA of the CDR3: TGTGCCAGCTTAGGGGGATACACCAGTGCAGATACGCAGTATTTT. The encoded protein is CASLGGYTSADTQYF.

This rearrangement joins TRBV11-2 to TRBJ2-1, with 9 bases matching TRBD1. V dropped 4 bases and J dropped 4; count of bases not matched to a gene: 5. The length of the CDR3 is 15 residues. CDR1 and CDR2 (germline): SGHAT, FQNNGV. The CDR3 protein is CASSWGQGLYNEQFF. CDR3 DNA: TGTGCCAGCAGCTGGGGACAGGGTTTGTACAATGAGCAGTTCTTC.

This chain connects TRBV24-1 to TRBJ1-2; 8 positions agree with TRBD1. J lost 6 bases, V lost 0 bases, and 8 bases had no gene match. The CDR3 totals 16 residues. CDR1 and CDR2 (germline): KGHDR, SFDVKD. DNA of the CDR3: TGTGCCACCAGTGATTTGACGGGGCAGGGGGCGCATGGCTACACCTTC. Protein sequence: CATSDLTGQGAHGYTF.

The chain has TRBV7-2 and TRBJ2-6; D is ambiguous. The V end lost 1 base, the J end lost 0 bases, and 7 bases lay between the germline ends. Germline V CDR1 and CDR2: SGHTA, FQGNSA. The CDR3 is made up of 16 amino acids. The CDR3 sequence is CASSLVGSSGANVLTF. The DNA of the CDR3 is TGTGCCAGCAGCTTAGTGGGCAGCTCTGGGGCCAACGTCCTGACTTTC.

The chain has TRBV5-1 and TRBJ1-5, with D unclear. This CDR3 is 16 amino acids long. Germline CDR1 SGHRS, CDR2 YFSETQ. V lost 0 bases, J lost 2 bases, and 12 bases lay in between. The CDR3 loop reads CASSLGSGVGNQPQHF. CDR3 DNA: TGCGCCAGCAGCTTGGGATCGGGAGTTGGCAATCAGCCCCAGCATTTT.

For the CDR3, the DNA is TGTGCCAGCAGCCCGGGGGACAGGGTTCTGGAGACCCAGTACTTC. It yields the protein CASSPGDRVLETQYF. The rearrangement uses TRBV11-2 and TRBJ2-5; 9 bases line up with TRBD1. The germline gives CDR1 SGHAT, CDR2 FQNNGV. The CDR3 spans 15 residues. Unmatched junction bases numbered 9, after V lost 5 bases and J lost 5 bases.

The rearrangement links TRBV7-9 to TRBJ1-1, with 7 bases lining up with TRBD1. This CDR3 region has 14 residues. The germline CDR1 and CDR2 sequences are SEHNR and FQNEAQ (reference sequence). V shed 1 base and J 10 bases; nucleotides not matched to a gene: 9. CDR3 amino acids: CASSLDQGVRRAFF. CDR3 DNA: TGTGCCAGCAGCTTAGACCAGGGGGTACGTAGAGCTTTCTTT.

The chain joins TRBV9 to TRBJ2-7; 11 bases are shared with TRBD2. CDR3 length: 15 residues. The germline CDR1 and CDR2 sequences are SGDLS and YYNGEE. After removal of 2 bases from V and 4 bases from J, the junction contained 5 bases not matched to a gene. The CDR3 DNA reads as TGTGCCAGCAGCGTGGGACTAGCGGACGGATACGAGCAGTACTTC. Protein product: CASSVGLADGYEQYF.

The V call is TRBV3-1 (or the pseudogene TRBV3-2), the J call TRBJ1-6, with a weak D call TRBD1 (5 bases). Germline V lookup: CDR1 LGHDT, CDR2 YNNKEL (reference sequence). The CDR3 runs 13 residues. V was shortened by 2 bases and J by 13 bases, with 12 bases between the two germline ends. For the CDR3, the DNA is TGTGCCAGCAGCCAACCCGACAGAGGCCCCCTCCACTTT. Amino acid sequence: CASSQPDRGPLHF.

The CDR3 is CASSVEAGTRSADTQYF. The CDR3 DNA is TGTGCCAGCAGCGTAGAAGCGGGAACACGTTCTGCTGATACGCAGTATTTT. The chain has TRBV9 and TRBJ2-3; TRBD2 matches at 7 bases. Germline V CDR1 and CDR2: SGDLS, YYNGEE. V lost 0 bases, J lost 6 bases, and 13 bases stayed unmatched. CDR3 length equals 17 residues.

The rearrangement uses TRBV7-3 and TRBJ2-7; 8 bases map to TRBD1. Trimming cost V 8 bases and J 3 bases; bases outside gene matches: 6. CDR3 size: 13 residues. The germline V gene has CDR1 SGHTA and CDR2 FQGTGA. The CDR3 DNA reads TGTGCCAGCCCGGACAGGGTGTTCTACGAGCAGTACTTC. It codes for CASPDRVFYEQYF.

The V and J genes are TRBV13 and TRBJ2-1; D is possibly TRBD2 (6 bases). This CDR3 has 15 amino acids. V was shortened by 2 bases and J by 6 bases, with 14 bases between the two germline ends. Germline loops: CDR1 PRHDT, CDR2 FYEKMQ (reference sequence). CDR3 in DNA: TGTGCCAGCAGCTTACGGGGGAAAGGGAGCAATGAGCAGTTCTTC. Its translation is CASSLRGKGSNEQFF. Complete variable domain (other parts from reference TRBV13 and TRBJ2-1): AAGVIQSPRHLIKEKRETATLKCYPIPRHDTVYWYQQGPGQDPQFLISFYEKMQSDKGSIPDRFSAQQFSDYHSELNMSSLELGDSALYFCASSLRGKGSNEQFFGPGTRLTVL.

This clone was seen a handful of times. The chain recombines TRBV7-9 with TRBJ2-2, with no clear D. The CDR3 spans 12 residues. From germline, CDR1 is SEHNR and CDR2 FQNEAQ (reference sequence). The V end was cut by 3 bases, the J end by 7 bases, with 6 bases between. Here the CDR3 reads CASSLSNGELFF. CDR3 DNA sequence: TGTGCCAGCAGCTTGAGTAACGGGGAGCTGTTTTTT.

This clone has only a few counts. V usage is TRBV10-3 and J usage is TRBJ1-1; D remains unclear. Germline V gene lookup returns CDR1 ENHRY and CDR2 SYGVKD. V was shortened by 6 bases and J by 5 bases, with 7 bases between the two germline ends. The CDR3 is made up of 11 amino acids. The CDR3 coding sequence is TGTGCCATCAGGACGGGGACTGAAGCTTTCTTT. It yields the protein CAIRTGTEAFF.

Here the CDR3 DNA reads TGTGCCAGCAGCCAATCCACAGGCCGGTTCTCCTACGAGCAGTACTTC. This codes for CASSQSTGRFSYEQYF. V gene TRBV4-2 combines with J gene TRBJ2-7; D is possibly TRBD1 (5 bases). The germline V gene has CDR1 LGHNA and CDR2 YNFKEQ. The CDR3 runs 16 residues. V was pared by 2 bases and J by 0 bases, with 14 bases between.

A single count supports this clone. This rearrangement joins TRBV5-6 to TRBJ2-7; 9 nucleotides line up with TRBD2. The CDR3 totals 17 residues. The ends lost 0 bases at V and 9 bases at J; junction bases unmatched: 16. Germline CDR1 and CDR2: SGHDT and YYEEEE. The CDR3: CASSLARLAVPFPGQYF. CDR3 bases: TGTGCCAGCAGCTTGGCCCGACTAGCGGTCCCCTTCCCGGGGCAGTACTTC. The complete variable domain, with remaining parts taken from reference TRBV5-6 and TRBJ2-7, reads DAGVTQSPTHLIKTRGQQVTLRCSPKSGHDTVSWYQQALGQGPQFIFQYYEEEERQRGNFPDRFSGHQFPNYSSELNVNALLLGDSALYLCASSLARLAVPFPGQYFGPGTRLTVT.

V and J are TRBV10-3 and TRBJ2-1; 11 bases are shared with TRBD2. CDR1 is ENHRY, CDR2 SYGVKD, per germline. V gave up 7 bases and J gave up 6 bases; unmatched junction bases: 8. The CDR3 sequence is 15 residues long. The CDR3 reads CAITASGGSGNEQFF. DNA for the CDR3: TGTGCCATCACCGCTAGCGGGGGGTCGGGCAATGAGCAGTTCTTC.

This chain uses TRBV5-5 with TRBJ1-5; 8 bases are a match to TRBD1. The CDR3 length is 15 residues. The J segment lost 3 bases and the V segment lost 3 bases, leaving 5 bases of the junction unmatched. The germline gives CDR1 SGHKS, CDR2 YYEKEE (reference sequence). CDR3 sequence: CASSWTGYSNQPQHF. The CDR3 DNA sequence: TGTGCCAGCAGCTGGACAGGGTATTCCAATCAGCCCCAGCATTTT.